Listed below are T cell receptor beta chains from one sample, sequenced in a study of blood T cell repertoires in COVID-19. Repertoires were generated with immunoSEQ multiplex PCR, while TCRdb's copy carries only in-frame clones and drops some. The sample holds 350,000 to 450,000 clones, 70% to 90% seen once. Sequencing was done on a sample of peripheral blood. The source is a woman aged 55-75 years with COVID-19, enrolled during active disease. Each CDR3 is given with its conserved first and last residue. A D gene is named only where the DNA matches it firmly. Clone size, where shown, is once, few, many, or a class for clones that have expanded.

DNA: TGTGCCAGCAGCTACTCGGGACAATCGGGCACTGAAGCTTTCTTT
CDR3: CASSYSGQSGTEAFF
size: NA
J: TRBJ1-1
D: NA
V: TRBV6-5

DNA: TGTGCCAGCAGCCCAGCCTCGGACAGTGAAACTGAAGCTTTCTTT
CDR3: CASSPASDSETEAFF
size: NA
J: TRBJ1-1
D: NA
V: TRBV7-3

DNA: TGTGCCAGTAGTATTTTGGACAGCGTACACTATGGCTACACCTTC
CDR3: CASSILDSVHYGYTF
size: NA
J: TRBJ1-2
D: NA
V: TRBV19

DNA: TGTGCCAGCAGACGTCCCGGGACTAGTTATGAGCAGTTCTTC
CDR3: CASRRPGTSYEQFF
size: NA
J: TRBJ2-1
D: TRBD2
V: TRBV7-9

DNA: TGTGCCAGTACCTTACAGGGGGTTAATGAGCAGTTCTTC
CDR3: CASTLQGVNEQFF
size: NA
J: TRBJ2-1
D: TRBD1
V: TRBV19

DNA: TGTGCCAGCAGAAGGACAGCCTCTGGAAACACCATATATTTT
CDR3: CASRRTASGNTIYF
size: NA
J: TRBJ1-3
D: NA
V: TRBV7-2

DNA: TGCGCCAGCAGCTACCGGGTGAACACTGAAGCTTTCTTT
CDR3: CASSYRVNTEAFF
size: NA
J: TRBJ1-1
D: NA
V: TRBV5-1

DNA: TGTGCCAGCAGCCCCACTTTCACGGGGACTGAAGCTTTCTTT
CDR3: CASSPTFTGTEAFF
size: NA
J: TRBJ1-1
D: NA
V: TRBV4-2

DNA: TGTGCCAGCAGCCCCAGGCCGACAGGGCTCTCTGGAAACACCATATATTTT
CDR3: CASSPRPTGLSGNTIYF
size: NA
J: TRBJ1-3
D: TRBD1
V: TRBV14

DNA: TGTGCCAGCAGTCCCGGGACAGGGGGCTCTTTGGGCTATGGCTACACCTTC
CDR3: CASSPGTGGSLGYGYTF
size: NA
J: TRBJ1-2
D: TRBD1
V: TRBV27

DNA: TGTGCCAGCAGCCTGGGGGTGGCAGGGGGAACGGCAGATACGCAGTATTTT
CDR3: CASSLGVAGGTADTQYF
size: NA
J: TRBJ2-3
D: TRBD1
V: TRBV11-3

DNA: TGTGCCAGCAGTTCGAGGGCCCACGCGACTGAAGCTTTCTTT
CDR3: CASSSRAHATEAFF
size: NA
J: TRBJ1-1
D: NA
V: TRBV6-5

DNA: TGTGCCAGCAGTTATATACAGGGGGCCGGTGGCTACACCTTC
CDR3: CASSYIQGAGGYTF
size: NA
J: TRBJ1-2
D: TRBD1
V: TRBV5-5

DNA: TGTGCCATCAGTGAGTTAGGGGGAGACAGGGTAAAGGTACGGCGTAATAACTACACCTTC
CDR3: CAISELGGDRVKVRRNNYTF
size: NA
J: TRBJ1-2
D: TRBD1
V: TRBV10-3

DNA: TGTGCCAGTTGGACAGACGATCTGAATACGCAGTATTTT
CDR3: CASWTDDLNTQYF
size: NA
J: TRBJ2-3
D: NA
V: TRBV6-5

DNA: TGTGCCAGCAGCACTTCACGGGACAGGGACTATGGCTACACCTTC
CDR3: CASSTSRDRDYGYTF
size: NA
J: TRBJ1-2
D: TRBD1
V: TRBV4-2

DNA: TGTGCCAGCAGCCGAGCTAGCGGGGGGTCCTACGAGCAGTACTTC
CDR3: CASSRASGGSYEQYF
size: once
J: TRBJ2-7
D: TRBD2
V: TRBV3-1/TRBV3-2

DNA: TGTGCCAGCAGTGACTCGCGGAGGGGCAGGTACAATGAGCAGTTCTTC
CDR3: CASSDSRRGRYNEQFF
size: NA
J: TRBJ2-1
D: NA
V: TRBV6-4

DNA: TGTGCCAGCAGGCCTACAGGGGATTCTGGAAACACCATATATTTT
CDR3: CASRPTGDSGNTIYF
size: NA
J: TRBJ1-3
D: TRBD1
V: TRBV27

DNA: TGTGCCAGCAGCAAAGACCAGGGACAGGGCCTTCCGACCACCATATATTTT
CDR3: CASSKDQGQGLPTTIYF
size: NA
J: TRBJ1-3
D: NA
V: TRBV21-1

DNA: TGTGCCAGTAGTATAGAGACAGGCTTAAATGGCTACACCTTC
CDR3: CASSIETGLNGYTF
size: NA
J: TRBJ1-2
D: NA
V: TRBV19

DNA: TGCGCCAGCAGCTTGAGATCCAGGGGGCTCGACACCGGGGAGCTGTTTTTT
CDR3: CASSLRSRGLDTGELFF
size: NA
J: TRBJ2-2
D: TRBD1
V: TRBV5-1

DNA: TGTGCCAGCAGTACCATGGGGCCTTCCTACAATGAGCAGTTCTTC
CDR3: CASSTMGPSYNEQFF
size: NA
J: TRBJ2-1
D: NA
V: TRBV6-2/TRBV6-3

DNA: TGTGCCAGCGGGGGGGACCAAGAGACCCAGTACTTC
CDR3: CASGGDQETQYF
size: NA
J: TRBJ2-5
D: TRBD2
V: TRBV2

DNA: TGCAGTGCTAGTAGCGGGGGTTCGTACCAAGAGACCCAGTACTTC
CDR3: CSASSGGSYQETQYF
size: NA
J: TRBJ2-5
D: TRBD2
V: TRBV20-1

DNA: TGTGCCAGCAGTTTCCCTCGGGGACAACCGAACACTGAAGCTTTCTTT
CDR3: CASSFPRGQPNTEAFF
size: NA
J: TRBJ1-1
D: NA
V: TRBV6-2/TRBV6-3

DNA: TGTGCCAGCAGTACTAGCGGGGTGGTAGCCAAAAACATTCAGTACTTC
CDR3: CASSTSGVVAKNIQYF
size: NA
J: TRBJ2-4
D: TRBD2
V: TRBV7-9

DNA: TGTGCCAGCAGCGTACTAGCGGGGGGGCCCAATGAGCAGTTCTTC
CDR3: CASSVLAGGPNEQFF
size: NA
J: TRBJ2-1
D: TRBD2
V: TRBV6-2/TRBV6-3

DNA: TGTGCCAGCAGCGTCGCCGGGACAGGTACTTACGAGCAGTACTTC
CDR3: CASSVAGTGTYEQYF
size: few
J: TRBJ2-7
D: TRBD1
V: TRBV9

DNA: TGTGCCTGGAGGGGGACAGGACGAAATTCACCCCTCCACTTT
CDR3: CAWRGTGRNSPLHF
size: NA
J: TRBJ1-6
D: TRBD1
V: TRBV30